This T cell receptor beta chain was sequenced for a study of OX40 agonist ivuxolimab in advanced cancers. Overall study findings and caveats: Clonal expansion from baseline to week 6 occurred in both CD4+ and CD8+ T cells.

TCRdb keeps only in-frame clones here, not all; method: immunoSEQ multiplex PCR. The table records 55,000 to 85,000 clones, about 90% of them present only once. The CDR3 spans 14 residues. CDR1 is SQVTM, CDR2 ANQGSEA, per germline. Germline trimming cut 3 bases from V and 2 bases from J; bases unmatched to any gene: 5. Worth noting for this clone: The antigen remains unidentified.

The chain joins TRBV29-1 to TRBJ1-2; 8 nucleotides align to TRBD1. The sample in question was CD4+ or CD8+ T cells sorted from blood, obtained in a trial of the OX40 agonist ivuxolimab. This sequence was found in an adult with an advanced solid tumor such as melanoma, head and neck, liver or kidney cancer. The chain's CDR3 is CSVEAQGVNYGYTF. The CDR3 DNA sequence: TGCAGCGTTGAGGCACAGGGGGTGAACTATGGCTACACCTTC.